Reported below is one T cell receptor beta chain. Its antigen is not known. This sample was taken from a study of graft-versus-host responses after intestinal transplantation. In the study overall: For approximately three years after anti-thymocyte globulin induction, all recipients took tacrolimus and steroids. Overall study findings and caveats: Some GvH clones were seen earlier in gut or blood, suggesting intestinal origin. There was an association between peak levels of circulating GvH clones and early post-transplant HvG declines. Allograft clonal ratios (graft-versus-host to host-versus-graft) were high in patients who had graft-donor T cell macrochimerism.

This CDR3 is built from 15 residues. CDR1 is LNHNV and CDR2 is YYDKDF in the germline V gene (reference sequence). Between the trimmed V and J ends, which lost 0 bases and 7 bases, there was a span of 16 bases. Sequencing used immunoSEQ multiplex PCR; TCRdb keeps in-frame clones, though not all of them. The sample holds 100,000 or so clones, roughly 93% seen once. The source material was unstimulated CD8+ T cells sorted from spleen or lymph node cells, sampled before transplant. The chain joins TRBV15 to TRBJ2-7; maybe TRBD2 (6 bases). The TCR comes from a human donor who was the organ donor for an intestinal transplant. The CDR3 DNA is TGTGCCACCAGCAGAGATCATAGCGGCTCGGGGGAGCAGTACTTC. Encoded protein: CATSRDHSGSGEQYF.